This T cell receptor (beta chain) came from a study of blood T cell repertoires in COVID-19. At the level of the study: The United States, Italy and Spain provided the acute and convalescent COVID-19 samples. From T cells, B-cell-depleted T cells, or PBMCs came the material, which was cDNA or gDNA.

Original analysis: Reference gene primers were amplified, and this amplification served to estimate nucleated cell counts. Data came from immunoSEQ multiplex PCR; TCRdb stores just in-frame clones and leaves some out. V, J and clone size are taken as reported in that table, and D and trimming were inferred from the DNA itself. The table has about 220,000 clones, 85% seen once. Seattle cases were enrolled at active infection and followed longitudinally. CDR1 SGHVS and CDR2 FQNEAQ come from the germline V gene. The ends lost 5 bases at V and 2 bases at J; junction bases unmatched: 12. CDR3 size: 16 residues.

Sequences were obtained from peripheral blood. The TCR sequence derives from a woman in her 70s with COVID-19, enrolled during active disease. The chain recombines TRBV7-8 with TRBJ2-7; TRBD2 matches 7 bases. CDR3 region: CASSPAGLAEAYEQYF. DNA of the CDR3: TGTGCCAGCAGCCCAGCAGGTCTAGCGGAGGCCTACGAGCAGTACTTC.